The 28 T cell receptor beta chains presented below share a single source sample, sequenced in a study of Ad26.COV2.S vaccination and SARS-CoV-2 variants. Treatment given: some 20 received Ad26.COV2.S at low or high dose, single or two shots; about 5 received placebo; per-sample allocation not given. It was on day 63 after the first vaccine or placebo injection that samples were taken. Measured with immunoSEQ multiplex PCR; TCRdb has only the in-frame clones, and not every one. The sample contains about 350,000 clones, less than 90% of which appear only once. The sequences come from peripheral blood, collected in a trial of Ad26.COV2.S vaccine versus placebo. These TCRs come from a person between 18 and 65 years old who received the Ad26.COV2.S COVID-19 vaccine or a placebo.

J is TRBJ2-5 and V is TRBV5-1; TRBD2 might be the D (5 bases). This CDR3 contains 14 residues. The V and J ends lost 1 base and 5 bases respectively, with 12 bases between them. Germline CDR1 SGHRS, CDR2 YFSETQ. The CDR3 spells CASSLSGRQETQYF. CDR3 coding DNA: TGCGCCAGCAGCTTGAGCGGACGTCAGGAGACCCAGTACTTC.

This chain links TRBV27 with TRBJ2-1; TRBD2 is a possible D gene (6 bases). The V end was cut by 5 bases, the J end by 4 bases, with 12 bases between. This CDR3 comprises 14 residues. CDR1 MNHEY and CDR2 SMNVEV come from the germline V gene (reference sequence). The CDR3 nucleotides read TGTGCCAGCAGTCTCATAGCGGCATACAATGAGCAGTTCTTC. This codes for CASSLIAAYNEQFF.

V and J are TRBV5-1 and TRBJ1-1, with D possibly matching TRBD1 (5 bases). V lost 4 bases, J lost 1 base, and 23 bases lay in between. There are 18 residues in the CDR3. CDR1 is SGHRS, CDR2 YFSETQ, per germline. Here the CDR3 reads CASSATVAGGGTNTEAFF. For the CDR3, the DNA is TGCGCCAGCAGCGCTACCGTAGCGGGGGGAGGAACGAACACTGAAGCTTTCTTT. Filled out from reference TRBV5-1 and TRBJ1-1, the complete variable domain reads KAGVTQTPRYLIKTRGQQVTLSCSPISGHRSVSWYQQTPGQGLQFLFEYFSETQRNKGNFPGRFSGRQFSNSRSEMNVSTLELGDSALYLCASSATVAGGGTNTEAFFGQGTRLTVV.

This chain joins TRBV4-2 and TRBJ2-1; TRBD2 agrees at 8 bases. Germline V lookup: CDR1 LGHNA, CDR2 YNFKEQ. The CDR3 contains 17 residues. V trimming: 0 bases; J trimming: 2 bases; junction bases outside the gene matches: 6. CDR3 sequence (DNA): TGTGCCAGCAGCCAAGACCTTAGCGGGAACACCTACAATGAGCAGTTCTTC. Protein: CASSQDLSGNTYNEQFF.

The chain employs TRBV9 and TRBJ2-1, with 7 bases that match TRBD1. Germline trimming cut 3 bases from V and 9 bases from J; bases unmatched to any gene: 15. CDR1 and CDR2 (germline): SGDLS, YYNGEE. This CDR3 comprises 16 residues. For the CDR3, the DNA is TGTGCCAGCAGCGCTCGGACAGGAACCATAATGGGTGAGCAGTTCTTC. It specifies CASSARTGTIMGEQFF.

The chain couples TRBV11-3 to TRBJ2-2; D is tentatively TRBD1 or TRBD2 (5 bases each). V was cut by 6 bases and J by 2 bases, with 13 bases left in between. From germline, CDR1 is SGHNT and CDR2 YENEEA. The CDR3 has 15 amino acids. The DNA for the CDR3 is TGTGCCAGCAGTCTCCGGGGCTCAAACACCGGGGAGCTGTTTTTT. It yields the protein CASSLRGSNTGELFF.

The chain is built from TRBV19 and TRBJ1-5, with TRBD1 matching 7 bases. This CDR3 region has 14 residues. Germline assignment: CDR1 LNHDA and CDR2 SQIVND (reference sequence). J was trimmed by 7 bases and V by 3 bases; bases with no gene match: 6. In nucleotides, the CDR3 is TGTGCCAGTAGTATGGGGACAGCTGACCAGCCCCAGCATTTT. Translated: CASSMGTADQPQHF.

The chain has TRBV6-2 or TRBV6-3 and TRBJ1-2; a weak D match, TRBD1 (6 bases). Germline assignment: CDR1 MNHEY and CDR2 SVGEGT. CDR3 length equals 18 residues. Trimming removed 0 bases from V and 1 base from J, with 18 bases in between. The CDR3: CASSYSEVGGPLNYGYTF. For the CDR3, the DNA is TGTGCCAGCAGTTACTCCGAGGTCGGGGGGCCTCTTAACTATGGCTACACCTTC.

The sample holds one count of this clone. The CDR3 DNA reads as TGCGCCAGCAGCCAAGACGAAAGAGGGTCCGGGGAGCTGTTTTTT. Amino acid sequence: CASSQDERGSGELFF. V gene TRBV4-1 combines with J gene TRBJ2-2; D may be TRBD2 (5 bases). Germline values: CDR1 MGHRA, CDR2 YSYEKL. The CDR3 has 15 amino acids. The V end was cut by 0 bases, the J end by 6 bases, with 11 bases between.

The CDR3 protein is CSVERGTGRYGYTF. CDR3 nucleotides: TGCAGCGTTGAAAGGGGGACAGGGCGCTATGGCTACACCTTC. The V and J genes are TRBV29-1 and TRBJ1-2; 9 bases align to TRBD1. Germline V lookup: CDR1 SQVTM, CDR2 ANQGSEA. The V gene end was trimmed by 2 bases and the J gene end by 4 bases; junction bases not matched to a gene: 5. CDR3 length: 14 amino acids.

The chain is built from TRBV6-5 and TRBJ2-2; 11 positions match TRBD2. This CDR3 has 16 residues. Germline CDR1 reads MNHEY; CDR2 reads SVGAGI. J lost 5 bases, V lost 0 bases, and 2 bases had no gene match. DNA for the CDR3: TGTGCCAGCAGTTACTCGGGACTAGCGGCTACCGGGGAGCTGTTTTTT. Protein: CASSYSGLAATGELFF.

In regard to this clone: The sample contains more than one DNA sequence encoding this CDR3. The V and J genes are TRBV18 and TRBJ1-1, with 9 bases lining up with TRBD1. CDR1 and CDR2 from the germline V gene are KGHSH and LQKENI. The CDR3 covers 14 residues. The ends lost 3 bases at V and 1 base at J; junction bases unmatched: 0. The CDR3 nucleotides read TGTGCCAGCTCACCGGGACAGGGGAACACTGAAGCTTTCTTT. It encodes CASSPGQGNTEAFF.

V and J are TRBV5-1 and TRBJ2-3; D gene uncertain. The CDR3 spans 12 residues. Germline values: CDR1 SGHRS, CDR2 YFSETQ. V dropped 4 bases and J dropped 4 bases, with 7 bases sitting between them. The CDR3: CASSPPADTQYF. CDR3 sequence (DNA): TGCGCCAGCAGCCCCCCCGCAGATACGCAGTATTTT. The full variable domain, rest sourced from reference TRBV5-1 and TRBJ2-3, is KAGVTQTPRYLIKTRGQQVTLSCSPISGHRSVSWYQQTPGQGLQFLFEYFSETQRNKGNFPGRFSGRQFSNSRSEMNVSTLELGDSALYLCASSPPADTQYFGPGTRLTVL.

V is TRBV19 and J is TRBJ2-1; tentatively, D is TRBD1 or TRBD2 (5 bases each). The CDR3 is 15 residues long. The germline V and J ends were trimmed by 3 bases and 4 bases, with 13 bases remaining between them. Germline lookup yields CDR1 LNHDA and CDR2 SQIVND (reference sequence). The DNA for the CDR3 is TGTGCCAGTAGTATGGCTGGTTGGGGGTACAATGAGCAGTTCTTC. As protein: CASSMAGWGYNEQFF.

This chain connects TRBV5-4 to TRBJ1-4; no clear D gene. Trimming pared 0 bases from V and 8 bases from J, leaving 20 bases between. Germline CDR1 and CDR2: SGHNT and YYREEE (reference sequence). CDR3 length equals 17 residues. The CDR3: CASSLAVPGRVKEKLFF. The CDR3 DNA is TGTGCCAGCAGCTTGGCGGTTCCTGGCCGGGTTAAGGAAAAACTGTTTTTT.

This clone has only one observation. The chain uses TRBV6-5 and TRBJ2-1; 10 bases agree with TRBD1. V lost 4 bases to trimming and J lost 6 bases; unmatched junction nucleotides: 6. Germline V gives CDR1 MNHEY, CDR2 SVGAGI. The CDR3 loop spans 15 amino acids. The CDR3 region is CASSSDRGGINEQFF. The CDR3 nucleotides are TGTGCCAGCAGTTCGGACAGGGGGGGCATCAATGAGCAGTTCTTC.

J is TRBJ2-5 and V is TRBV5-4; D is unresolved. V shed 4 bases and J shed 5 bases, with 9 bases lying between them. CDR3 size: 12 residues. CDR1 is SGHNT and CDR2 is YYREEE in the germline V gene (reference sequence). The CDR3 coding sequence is TGTGCCAGCAGCCGGTTGGGGGAGACCCAGTACTTC. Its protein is CASSRLGETQYF.

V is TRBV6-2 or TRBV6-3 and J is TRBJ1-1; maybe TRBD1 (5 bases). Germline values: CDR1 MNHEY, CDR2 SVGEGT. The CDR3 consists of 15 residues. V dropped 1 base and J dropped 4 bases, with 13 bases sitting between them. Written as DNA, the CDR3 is TGTGCCAGCAGTTACTATCGGGGGGTGGCCACTGAAGCTTTCTTT. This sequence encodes CASSYYRGVATEAFF.

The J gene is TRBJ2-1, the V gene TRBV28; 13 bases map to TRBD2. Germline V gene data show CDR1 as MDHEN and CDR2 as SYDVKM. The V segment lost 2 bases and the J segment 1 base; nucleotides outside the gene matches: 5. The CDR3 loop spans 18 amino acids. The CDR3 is CASSLGLAGDLSYNEQFF. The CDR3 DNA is TGTGCCAGCAGTTTAGGACTAGCGGGAGATTTGTCCTACAATGAGCAGTTCTTC.

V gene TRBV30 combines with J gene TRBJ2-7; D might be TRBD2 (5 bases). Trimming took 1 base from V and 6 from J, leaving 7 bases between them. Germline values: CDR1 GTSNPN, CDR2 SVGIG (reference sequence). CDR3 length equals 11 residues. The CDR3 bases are TGTGCCTGGAGTGGGGCGGGCGAGCAGTACTTC. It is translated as CAWSGAGEQYF.

The CDR3 loop reads CASSHTQGGEQYF. The CDR3 nucleotides read TGTGCCAGCAGCCATACACAGGGGGGCGAGCAGTACTTC. J is TRBJ2-7 and V is TRBV7-2; TRBD1 matches at 8 bases. The CDR3 loop spans 13 amino acids. Germline V CDR1 and CDR2: SGHTA, FQGNSA. V was clipped by 5 bases and J by 6 bases; unmatched bases: 6.

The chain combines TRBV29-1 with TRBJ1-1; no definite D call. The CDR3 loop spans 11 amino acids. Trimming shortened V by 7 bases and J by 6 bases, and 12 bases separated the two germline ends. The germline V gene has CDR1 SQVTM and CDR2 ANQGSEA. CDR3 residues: CSASREAEAFF. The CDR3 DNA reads TGCAGCGCCTCAAGGGAGGCTGAAGCTTTCTTT.

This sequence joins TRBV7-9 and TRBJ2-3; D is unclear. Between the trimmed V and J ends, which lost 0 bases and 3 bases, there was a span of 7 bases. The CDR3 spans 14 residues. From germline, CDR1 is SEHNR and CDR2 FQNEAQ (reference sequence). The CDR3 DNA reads TGTGCCAGCAGCTTAGCGGGTCCGACAGATACGCAGTATTTT. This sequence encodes CASSLAGPTDTQYF.

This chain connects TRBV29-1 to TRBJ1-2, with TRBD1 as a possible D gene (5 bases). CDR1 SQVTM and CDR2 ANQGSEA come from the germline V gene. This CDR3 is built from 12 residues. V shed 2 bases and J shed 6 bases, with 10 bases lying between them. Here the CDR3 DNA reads TGCAGCGTTGAAAGCAGGGTTAATGGCTACACCTTC. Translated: CSVESRVNGYTF.

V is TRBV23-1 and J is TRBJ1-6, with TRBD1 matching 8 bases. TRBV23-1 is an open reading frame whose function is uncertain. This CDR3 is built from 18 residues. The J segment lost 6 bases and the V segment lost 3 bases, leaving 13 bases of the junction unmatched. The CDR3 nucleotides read TGCGCCAGCAGTCATCGAATTTCACAGGGGGTCGGTAATTCACCCCTCCACTTT. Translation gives CASSHRISQGVGNSPLHF.

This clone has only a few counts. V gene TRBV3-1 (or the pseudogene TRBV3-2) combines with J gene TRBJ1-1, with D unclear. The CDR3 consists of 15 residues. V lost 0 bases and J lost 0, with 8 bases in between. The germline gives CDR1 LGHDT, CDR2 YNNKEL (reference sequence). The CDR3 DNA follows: TGTGCCAGCAGCCAAGACCCCGTATTGAACACTGAAGCTTTCTTT. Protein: CASSQDPVLNTEAFF.

In DNA form, the CDR3 reads TGTGCCAGCAGCCTTAGGACAGGGGACTATGAAAAACTGTTTTTT. Translated: CASSLRTGDYEKLFF. The chain uses TRBV6-5 and TRBJ1-4; 9 bases line up with TRBD1. Germline trimming cut 6 bases from V and 6 bases from J; bases unmatched to any gene: 8. The CDR3 covers 15 residues. Germline-derived CDR1 and CDR2 are MNHEY and SVGAGI.

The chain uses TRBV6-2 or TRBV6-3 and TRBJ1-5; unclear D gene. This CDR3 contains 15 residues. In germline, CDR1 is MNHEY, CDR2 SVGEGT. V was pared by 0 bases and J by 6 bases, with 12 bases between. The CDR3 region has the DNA TGTGCCAGCAGTTACTCCTCCGGGGTTGGTCAGCCCCAGCATTTT. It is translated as CASSYSSGVGQPQHF.